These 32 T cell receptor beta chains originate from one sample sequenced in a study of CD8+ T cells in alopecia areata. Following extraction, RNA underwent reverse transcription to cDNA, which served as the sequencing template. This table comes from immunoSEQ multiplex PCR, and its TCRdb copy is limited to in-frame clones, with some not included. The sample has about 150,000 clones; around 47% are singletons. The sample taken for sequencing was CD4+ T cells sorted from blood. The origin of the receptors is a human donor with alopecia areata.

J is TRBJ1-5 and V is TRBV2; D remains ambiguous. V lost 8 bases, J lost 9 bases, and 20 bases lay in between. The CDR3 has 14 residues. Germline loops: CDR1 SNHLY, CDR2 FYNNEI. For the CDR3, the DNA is TGTGCCAGCTCTGGACCGTCCCTCTATAGGCCCCAGCATTTT. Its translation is CASSGPSLYRPQHF.

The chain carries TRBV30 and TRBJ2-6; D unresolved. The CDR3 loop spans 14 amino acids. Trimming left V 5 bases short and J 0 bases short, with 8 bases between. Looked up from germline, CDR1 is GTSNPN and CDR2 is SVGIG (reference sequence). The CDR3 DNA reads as TGTGCCTGGGATGGTAGCTCTGGGGCCAACGTCCTGACTTTC. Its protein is CAWDGSSGANVLTF.

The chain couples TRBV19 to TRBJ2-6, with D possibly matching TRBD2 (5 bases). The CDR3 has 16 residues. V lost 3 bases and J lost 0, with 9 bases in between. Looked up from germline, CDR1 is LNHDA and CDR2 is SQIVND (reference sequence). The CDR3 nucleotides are TGTGCCAGTAGTATTTTCCGGGGCTCTGGGGCCAACGTCCTGACTTTC. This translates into CASSIFRGSGANVLTF.

The CDR3 coding sequence is TGTGCCAGCAGTCTACAGGGGTGGGACACTGAAGCTTTCTTT. It yields the protein CASSLQGWDTEAFF. This sequence joins TRBV6-5 and TRBJ1-1; 7 positions match TRBD1. The V segment lost 5 bases and the J segment 3 bases; nucleotides outside the gene matches: 6. The CDR3 loop spans 14 amino acids. Germline V CDR1 and CDR2: MNHEY, SVGAGI.

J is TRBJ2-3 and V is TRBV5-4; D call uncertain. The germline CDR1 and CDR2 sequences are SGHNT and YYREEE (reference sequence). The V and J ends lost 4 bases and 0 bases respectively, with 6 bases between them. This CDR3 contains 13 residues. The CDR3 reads CASSPPSTDTQYF. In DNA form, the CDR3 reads TGTGCCAGCAGCCCCCCCAGCACAGATACGCAGTATTTT.

The CDR3: CAIRVTGTDTQYF. For the CDR3, the DNA is TGTGCCATCAGAGTGACAGGGACAGATACGCAGTATTTT. The rearrangement links TRBV10-3 to TRBJ2-3; 7 bases line up with TRBD1. The germline V gene has CDR1 ENHRY and CDR2 SYGVKD. The trim removed 6 bases at V and 3 bases at J, leaving 3 bases unmatched. This CDR3 contains 13 residues.

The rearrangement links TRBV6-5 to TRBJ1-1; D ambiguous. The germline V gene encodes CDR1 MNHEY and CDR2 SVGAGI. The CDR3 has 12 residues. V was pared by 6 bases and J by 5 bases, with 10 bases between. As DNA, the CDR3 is TGTGCCAGCAGCAAATTTAGGACTGAAGCTTTCTTT. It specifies CASSKFRTEAFF.

CDR3 sequence (DNA): TGTGCCAGCAGGGCTACAGGGGCTGCAGGCAATGAGCAGTTCTTC. Its protein product is CASRATGAAGNEQFF. The chain uses TRBV6-5 and TRBJ2-1, with 7 bases that match TRBD1. V trimming: 6 bases; J trimming: 6 bases; junction bases outside the gene matches: 11. Germline V gene sequence: CDR1 MNHEY, CDR2 SVGAGI. The CDR3 covers 15 residues.

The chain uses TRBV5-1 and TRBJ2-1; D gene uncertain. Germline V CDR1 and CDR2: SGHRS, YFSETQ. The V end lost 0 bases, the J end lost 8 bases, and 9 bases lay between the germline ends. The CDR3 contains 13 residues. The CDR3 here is CASSLEWADEQFF. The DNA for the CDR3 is TGCGCCAGCAGCTTGGAGTGGGCGGATGAGCAGTTCTTC.

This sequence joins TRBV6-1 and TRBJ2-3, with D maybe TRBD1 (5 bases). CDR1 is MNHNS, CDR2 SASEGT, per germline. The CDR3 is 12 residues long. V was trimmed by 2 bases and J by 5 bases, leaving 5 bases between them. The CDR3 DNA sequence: TGTGCCAGCAGTGAACAGGGAGATACGCAGTATTTT. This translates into CASSEQGDTQYF.

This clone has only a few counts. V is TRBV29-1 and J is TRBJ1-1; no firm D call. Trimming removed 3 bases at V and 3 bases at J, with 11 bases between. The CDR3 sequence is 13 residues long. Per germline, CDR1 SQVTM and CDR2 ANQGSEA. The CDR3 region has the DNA TGCAGCGTTGATTCGCGCATGTACACTGAAGCTTTCTTT. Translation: CSVDSRMYTEAFF.

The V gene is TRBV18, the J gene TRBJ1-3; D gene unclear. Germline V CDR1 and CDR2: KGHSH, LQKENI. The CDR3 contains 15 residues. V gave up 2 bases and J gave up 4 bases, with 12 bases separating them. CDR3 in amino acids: CASSPTGRWGNTIYF. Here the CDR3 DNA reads TGTGCCAGCTCACCAACGGGCCGCTGGGGAAACACCATATATTTT.

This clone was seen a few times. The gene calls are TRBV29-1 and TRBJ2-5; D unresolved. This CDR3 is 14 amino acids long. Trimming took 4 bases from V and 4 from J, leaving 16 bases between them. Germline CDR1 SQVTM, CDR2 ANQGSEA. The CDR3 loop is CSVGNYQTRETQYF. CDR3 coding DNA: TGCAGCGTTGGCAACTACCAAACGCGAGAGACCCAGTACTTC.

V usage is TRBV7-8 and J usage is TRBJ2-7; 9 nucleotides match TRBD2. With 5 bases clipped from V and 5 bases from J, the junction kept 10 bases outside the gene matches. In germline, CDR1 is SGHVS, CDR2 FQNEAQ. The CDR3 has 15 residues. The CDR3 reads CASSLSGSSFNEQYF. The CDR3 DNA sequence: TGTGCCAGCAGCCTTAGCGGGAGTTCATTCAACGAGCAGTACTTC. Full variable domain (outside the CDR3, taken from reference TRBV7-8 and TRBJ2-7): GAGVSQSPRYKVAKRGQDVALRCDPISGHVSLFWYQQALGQGPEFLTYFQNEAQLDKSGLPSDRFFAERPEGSVSTLKIQRTQQEDSAVYLCASSLSGSSFNEQYFGPGTRLTVT.

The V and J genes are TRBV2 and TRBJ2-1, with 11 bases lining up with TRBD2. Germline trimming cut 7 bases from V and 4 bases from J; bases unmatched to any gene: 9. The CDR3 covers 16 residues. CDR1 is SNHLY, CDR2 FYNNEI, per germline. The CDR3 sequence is CASTLSGLADYNEQFF. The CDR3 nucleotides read TGTGCCAGCACCCTCTCGGGACTAGCGGATTACAATGAGCAGTTCTTC.

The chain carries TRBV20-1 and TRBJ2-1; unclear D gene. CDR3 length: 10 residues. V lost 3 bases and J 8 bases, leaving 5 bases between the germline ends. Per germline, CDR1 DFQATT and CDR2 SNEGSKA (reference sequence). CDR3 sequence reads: CSARGYEQFF. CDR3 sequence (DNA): TGCAGTGCTAGGGGCTATGAGCAGTTCTTC.

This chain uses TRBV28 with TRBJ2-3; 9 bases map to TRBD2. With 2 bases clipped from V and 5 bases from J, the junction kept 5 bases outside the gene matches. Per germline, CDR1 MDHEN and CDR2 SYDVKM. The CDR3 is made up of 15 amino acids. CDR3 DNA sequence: TGTGCCAGCAGTTTAGCGGGAGGGCCAAAAGATACGCAGTATTTT. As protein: CASSLAGGPKDTQYF.

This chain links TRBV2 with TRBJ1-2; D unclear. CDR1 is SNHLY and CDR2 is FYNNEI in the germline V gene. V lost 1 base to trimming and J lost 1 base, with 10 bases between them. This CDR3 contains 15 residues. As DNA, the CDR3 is TGTGCCAGCAGTGAAGGGCCCGGGATTAACTATGGCTACACCTTC. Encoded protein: CASSEGPGINYGYTF.

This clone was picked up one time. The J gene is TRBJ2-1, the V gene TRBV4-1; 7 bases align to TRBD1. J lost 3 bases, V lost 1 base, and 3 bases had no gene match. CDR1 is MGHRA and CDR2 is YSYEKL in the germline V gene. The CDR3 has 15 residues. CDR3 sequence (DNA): TGCGCCAGCAGCCAAGGAGACAGGGACTACAATGAGCAGTTCTTC. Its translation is CASSQGDRDYNEQFF.

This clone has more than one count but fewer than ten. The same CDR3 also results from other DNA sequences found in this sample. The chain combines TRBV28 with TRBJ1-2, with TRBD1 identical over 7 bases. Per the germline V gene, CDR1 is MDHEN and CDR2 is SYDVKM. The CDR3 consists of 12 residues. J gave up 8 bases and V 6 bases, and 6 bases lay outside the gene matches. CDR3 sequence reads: CASSRQGSGYTF. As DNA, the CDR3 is TGTGCCAGCAGCCGACAGGGTAGCGGCTACACCTTC.

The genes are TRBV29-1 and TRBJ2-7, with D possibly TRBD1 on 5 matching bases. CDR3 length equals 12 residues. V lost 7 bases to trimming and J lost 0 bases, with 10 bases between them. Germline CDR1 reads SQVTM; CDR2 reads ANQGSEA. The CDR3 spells CSARTTSYEQYF. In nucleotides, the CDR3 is TGCAGCGCCCGGACAACCTCCTACGAGCAGTACTTC.

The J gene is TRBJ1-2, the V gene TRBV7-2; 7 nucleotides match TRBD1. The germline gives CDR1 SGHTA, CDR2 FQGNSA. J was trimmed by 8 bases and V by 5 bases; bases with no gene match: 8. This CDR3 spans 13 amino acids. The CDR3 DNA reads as TGTGCCAGCAGCATCGACAGGGAAGGAGGCTACACCTTC. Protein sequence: CASSIDREGGYTF.

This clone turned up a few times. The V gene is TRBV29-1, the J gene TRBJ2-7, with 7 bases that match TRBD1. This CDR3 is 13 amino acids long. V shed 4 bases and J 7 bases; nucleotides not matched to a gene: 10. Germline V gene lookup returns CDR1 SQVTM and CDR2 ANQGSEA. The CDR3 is CSVAGKGAGEQYF. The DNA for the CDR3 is TGCAGCGTTGCGGGCAAGGGGGCAGGTGAGCAGTACTTC.

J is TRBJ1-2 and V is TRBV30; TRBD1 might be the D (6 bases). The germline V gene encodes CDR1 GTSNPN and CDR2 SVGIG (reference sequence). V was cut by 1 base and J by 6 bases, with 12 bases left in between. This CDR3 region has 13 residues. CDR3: CAWSGYGGHGYTF. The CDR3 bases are TGTGCCTGGAGTGGCTATGGGGGGCATGGCTACACCTTC.

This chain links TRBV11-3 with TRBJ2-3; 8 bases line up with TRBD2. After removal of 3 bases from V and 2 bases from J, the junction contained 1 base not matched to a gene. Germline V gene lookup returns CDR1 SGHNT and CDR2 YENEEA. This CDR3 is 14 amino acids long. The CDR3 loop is CASSFSGVTDTQYF. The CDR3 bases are TGTGCCAGCAGCTTTAGCGGGGTCACAGATACGCAGTATTTT.

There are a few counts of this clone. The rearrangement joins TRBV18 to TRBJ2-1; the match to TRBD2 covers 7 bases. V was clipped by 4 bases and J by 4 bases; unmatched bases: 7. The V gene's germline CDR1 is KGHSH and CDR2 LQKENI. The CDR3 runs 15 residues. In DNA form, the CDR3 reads TGTGCCAGCTCACTAAGAGAGCGGGAATACAATGAGCAGTTCTTC. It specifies CASSLREREYNEQFF.

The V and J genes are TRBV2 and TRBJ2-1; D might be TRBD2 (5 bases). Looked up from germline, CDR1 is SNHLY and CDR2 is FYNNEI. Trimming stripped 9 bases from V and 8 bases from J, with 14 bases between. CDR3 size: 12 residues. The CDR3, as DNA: TGTGCCAGTAAAACTAGTTCGCATGAGCAGTTCTTC. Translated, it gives CASKTSSHEQFF.

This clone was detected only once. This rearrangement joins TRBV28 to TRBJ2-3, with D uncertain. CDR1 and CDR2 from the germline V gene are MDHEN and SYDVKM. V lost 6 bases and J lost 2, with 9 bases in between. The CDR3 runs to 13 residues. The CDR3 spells CASRPTVTDTQYF. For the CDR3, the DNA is TGTGCCAGCAGGCCTACAGTCACAGATACGCAGTATTTT.

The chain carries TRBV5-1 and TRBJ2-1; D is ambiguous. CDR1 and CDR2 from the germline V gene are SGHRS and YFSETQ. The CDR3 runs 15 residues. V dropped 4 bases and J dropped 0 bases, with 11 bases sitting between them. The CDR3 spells CASSRTVVSYNEQFF. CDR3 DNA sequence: TGCGCCAGCAGCAGGACGGTTGTCTCCTACAATGAGCAGTTCTTC.

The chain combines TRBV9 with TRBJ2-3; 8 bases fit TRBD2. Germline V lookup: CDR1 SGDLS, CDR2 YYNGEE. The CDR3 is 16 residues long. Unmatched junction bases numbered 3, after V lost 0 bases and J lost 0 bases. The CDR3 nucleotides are TGTGCCAGCAGCGTAGCTACTAGCGGTAGCACAGATACGCAGTATTTT. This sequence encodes CASSVATSGSTDTQYF.

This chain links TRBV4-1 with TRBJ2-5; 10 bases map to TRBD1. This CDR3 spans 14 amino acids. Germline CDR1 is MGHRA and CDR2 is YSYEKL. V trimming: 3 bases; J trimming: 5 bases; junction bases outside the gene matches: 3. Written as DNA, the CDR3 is TGCGCCAGCAGCCAGACAGGGGGCTTGGAGACCCAGTACTTC. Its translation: CASSQTGGLETQYF.

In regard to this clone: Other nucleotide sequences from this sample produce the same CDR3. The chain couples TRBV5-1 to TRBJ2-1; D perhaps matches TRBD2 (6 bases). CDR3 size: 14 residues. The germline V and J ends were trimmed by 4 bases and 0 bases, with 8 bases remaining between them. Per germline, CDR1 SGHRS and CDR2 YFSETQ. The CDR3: CASSPGGSYNEQFF. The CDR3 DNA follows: TGCGCCAGCAGCCCCGGGGGCTCCTACAATGAGCAGTTCTTC.